This T cell receptor (beta chain) was identified during a study of CD8 T cells in ankylosing spondylitis. Study-level findings and limits: Matched ankylosing spondylitis synovial fluid reportedly showed significant enrichment of disease-linked clones. Characteristic of ankylosing spondylitis blood, it appeared, was a TCR beta motif comprising eight highly homologous variants. CD8+ cells made up the disease-linked clones, which were relatively rare in peripheral blood. Certain motif variants had earlier appeared in reactive arthritis synovial fluid and blood.

Quantitative molecular-barcoded 5'-RACE generated the TCR beta libraries. TCRdb reprocessed the 5' RACE reads via MiXCR and lists one record per CDR3 protein. Here the sample spans about 800,000 distinct CDR3 sequences, 12% being singletons. At least ten counts were recorded for this clonotype. The antigen is not known. Material: blood, either unsorted or a sorted T cell fraction (not recorded which). The TCR sequence derives from a male donor with ankylosing spondylitis.

The CDR3 reads CSAEDRVEQETQYF. In nucleotides, the CDR3 is TGCAGTGCTGAGGACAGGGTCGAACAAGAGACCCAGTACTTC. The chain couples TRBV20-1 to TRBJ2-5; 8 bases fit TRBD1. Trimming took 5 bases from V and 2 from J; bases not matched to a gene: 7. CDR3 length: 14 residues. The V gene's germline CDR1 is DFQATT and CDR2 SNEGSKA (reference sequence).